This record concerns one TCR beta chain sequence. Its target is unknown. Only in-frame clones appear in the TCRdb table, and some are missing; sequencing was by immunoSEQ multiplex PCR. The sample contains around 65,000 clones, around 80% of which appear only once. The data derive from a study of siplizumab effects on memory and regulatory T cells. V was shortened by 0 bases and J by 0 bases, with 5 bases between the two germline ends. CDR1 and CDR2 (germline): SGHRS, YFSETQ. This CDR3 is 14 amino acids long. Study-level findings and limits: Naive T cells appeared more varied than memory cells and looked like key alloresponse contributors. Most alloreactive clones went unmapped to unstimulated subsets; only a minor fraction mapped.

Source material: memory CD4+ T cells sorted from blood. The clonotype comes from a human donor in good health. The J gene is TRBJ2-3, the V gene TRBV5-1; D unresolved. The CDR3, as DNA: TGCGCCAGCAGCTTGGGGGGTAGCACAGATACGCAGTATTTT. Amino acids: CASSLGGSTDTQYF. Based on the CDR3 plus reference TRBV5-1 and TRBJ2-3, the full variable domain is KAGVTQTPRYLIKTRGQQVTLSCSPISGHRSVSWYQQTPGQGLQFLFEYFSETQRNKGNFPGRFSGRQFSNSRSEMNVSTLELGDSALYLCASSLGGSTDTQYFGPGTRLTVL.